One and the same sample provided the 25 T cell receptor beta chains below, sequenced in a study of blood T cell repertoires in COVID-19. Profiling relied on immunoSEQ multiplex PCR, and the TCRdb table lists in-frame clones only, not all of them. Here the sample spans around 200,000 clones, roughly 86% being singletons. Sequencing input: peripheral blood. Every receptor here comes from a man aged 40-49 years with active or convalescent COVID-19.

This rearrangement joins TRBV5-6 to TRBJ2-7; maybe TRBD2 (5 bases). CDR1 and CDR2 from the germline V gene are SGHDT and YYEEEE. The CDR3 runs to 14 residues. V gave up 1 base and J gave up 2 bases, with 10 bases separating them. The DNA for the CDR3 is TGTGCCAGCAGCTTGCTGAGGGTCACCTACGAGCAGTACTTC. Encoded protein: CASSLLRVTYEQYF.

This chain joins TRBV3-1 (or the pseudogene TRBV3-2) and TRBJ1-4; TRBD1 is a possible D gene (5 bases). The V end lost 1 base, the J end lost 8 bases, and 11 bases lay between the germline ends. The CDR3 contains 14 residues. The germline V gene encodes CDR1 LGHDT and CDR2 YNNKEL (reference sequence). In DNA form, the CDR3 reads TGTGCCAGCAGCCAAGGCGTTGGGGGGGAAAAACTGTTTTTT. Its translation: CASSQGVGGEKLFF.

This rearrangement joins TRBV27 to TRBJ1-5, with 9 positions matching TRBD1. Germline CDR1 reads MNHEY; CDR2 reads SMNVEV (reference sequence). The J segment lost 2 bases and the V segment lost 6 bases, leaving 14 bases of the junction unmatched. This CDR3 comprises 18 residues. The CDR3 DNA reads TGTGCCAGCAGCGTAAGAGGGACAGGGAATAATCGCAATCAGCCCCAGCATTTT. This gives the protein CASSVRGTGNNRNQPQHF.

The chain recombines TRBV7-8 with TRBJ1-6, with D tentatively TRBD1 (6 bases). V was clipped by 2 bases and J by 0 bases, with 11 bases between them. From germline, CDR1 is SGHVS and CDR2 FQNEAQ. CDR3 size: 17 residues. CDR3 bases: TGTGCCAGCAGCTTAACAGGGATCCCCTCCTATAATTCACCCCTCCACTTT. Amino acids: CASSLTGIPSYNSPLHF.

The rearrangement links TRBV2 to TRBJ1-6, with 7 bases identical to TRBD1. CDR1 and CDR2 (germline): SNHLY, FYNNEI. CDR3 length equals 15 residues. Unmatched junction bases numbered 7, after V lost 2 bases and J lost 9 bases. This CDR3 is CASSESGTVSSPLHF. The CDR3 coding sequence is TGTGCCAGCAGTGAATCGGGGACAGTCTCTTCACCCCTCCACTTT.

This chain joins TRBV6-2 or TRBV6-3 and TRBJ2-7; 7 bases are shared with TRBD2. J gave up 4 bases and V 5 bases, and 8 bases lay outside the gene matches. The CDR3 totals 14 residues. Per germline, CDR1 MNHEY and CDR2 SVGEGT. The CDR3 sequence: CASSLTWGGYEQYF. CDR3 bases: TGTGCCAGCAGTCTTACCTGGGGAGGGTACGAGCAGTACTTC.

The J gene is TRBJ1-1, the V gene TRBV6-5; D might be TRBD1 (6 bases). The germline gives CDR1 MNHEY, CDR2 SVGAGI. This CDR3 is 13 amino acids long. V was cut by 8 bases and J by 5 bases, with 15 bases left in between. The CDR3 is CASHNGRGTEAFF. The CDR3 nucleotides read TGTGCCAGCCATAACGGGAGGGGGACTGAAGCTTTCTTT.

V and J are TRBV19 and TRBJ1-1; 7 bases match TRBD1. After removal of 3 bases from V and 6 bases from J, the junction contained 1 base not matched to a gene. The CDR3 has 12 residues. Germline V CDR1 and CDR2: LNHDA, SQIVND (reference sequence). CDR3 nucleotides: TGTGCCAGTAGTATTGGGACAGCTGAAGCTTTCTTT. It yields the protein CASSIGTAEAFF.

The V and J genes are TRBV5-5 and TRBJ1-2; the match to TRBD1 covers 10 bases. CDR3 size: 14 residues. J gave up 8 bases and V 4 bases, and 8 bases lay outside the gene matches. Germline V gives CDR1 SGHKS, CDR2 YYEKEE (reference sequence). The DNA for the CDR3 is TGTGCCAGCAGCCCAGCCGACAGGGGGCGAGGCTACACCTTC. Protein: CASSPADRGRGYTF.

V usage is TRBV30 and J usage is TRBJ1-2; D is ambiguous. This CDR3 spans 14 amino acids. Trimming pared 0 bases from V and 2 bases from J, leaving 10 bases between. The germline CDR1 and CDR2 sequences are GTSNPN and SVGIG (reference sequence). This CDR3 reads CAWSVSGGNYGYTF. The DNA of the CDR3 is TGTGCCTGGAGTGTGTCGGGAGGGAACTATGGCTACACCTTC.

The rearrangement joins TRBV6-4 to TRBJ1-5; 7 nucleotides align to TRBD1. Germline values: CDR1 MRHNA, CDR2 SNTAGT. CDR3 length: 16 amino acids. V lost 6 bases to trimming and J lost 2 bases; unmatched junction nucleotides: 10. The CDR3 protein is CASSSRDSKGNQPQHF. CDR3 coding DNA: TGTGCCAGCAGCAGCCGGGACAGCAAGGGCAATCAGCCCCAGCATTTT.

V gene TRBV4-1 combines with J gene TRBJ2-4; D might be TRBD1 (5 bases). Trimming stripped 1 base from V and 6 bases from J, with 10 bases between. This CDR3 spans 14 amino acids. Germline lookup yields CDR1 MGHRA and CDR2 YSYEKL. CDR3 nucleotide sequence: TGCGCCAGCAGCCAAGCTGAGCAGGGAAACATTCAGTACTTC. It codes for CASSQAEQGNIQYF.

The chain is built from TRBV5-6 and TRBJ1-2; TRBD1 agrees at 12 bases. V trimming: 4 bases; J trimming: 6 bases; junction bases outside the gene matches: 4. CDR1 SGHDT and CDR2 YYEEEE come from the germline V gene. The CDR3 contains 14 residues. The CDR3 protein is CASSIRDRGHGYTF. In DNA, the CDR3 is TGTGCCAGCAGCATCCGGGACAGGGGGCATGGCTACACCTTC. The full variable domain, its missing parts supplied by reference TRBV5-6 and TRBJ1-2, is DAGVTQSPTHLIKTRGQQVTLRCSPKSGHDTVSWYQQALGQGPQFIFQYYEEEERQRGNFPDRFSGHQFPNYSSELNVNALLLGDSALYLCASSIRDRGHGYTFGSGTRLTVV.

The chain uses TRBV29-1 and TRBJ1-1, with D possibly TRBD1 on 5 matching bases. CDR3 length: 14 residues. Germline V lookup: CDR1 SQVTM, CDR2 ANQGSEA. V lost 2 bases to trimming and J lost 4 bases, with 14 bases between them. The CDR3 protein is CSVERTPLFTEAFF. The CDR3 region has the DNA TGCAGCGTTGAAAGGACACCCTTGTTCACTGAAGCTTTCTTT.

V and J are TRBV19 and TRBJ2-2; the D gene is possibly TRBD1 (5 bases). CDR1 and CDR2 from the germline V gene are LNHDA and SQIVND (reference sequence). The V and J ends lost 5 bases and 1 base respectively, with 11 bases between them. The CDR3 spans 15 residues. CDR3 sequence reads: CASSSTVLNTGELFF. The CDR3 nucleotides read TGTGCCAGTAGTTCGACAGTCCTGAACACCGGGGAGCTGTTTTTT.

The chain is built from TRBV7-9 and TRBJ2-5; the D gene is possibly TRBD1 (6 bases). This CDR3 contains 16 residues. CDR1 and CDR2 from the germline V gene are SEHNR and FQNEAQ (reference sequence). V lost 5 bases and J lost 5, with 21 bases in between. The CDR3 sequence is CASSPTSFTGTETQYF. CDR3 coding DNA: TGTGCCAGCAGCCCTACTTCCTTCACAGGGACGGAGACCCAGTACTTC.

This rearrangement joins TRBV30 to TRBJ1-1; 8 positions agree with TRBD1. There are 15 residues in the CDR3. The germline gives CDR1 GTSNPN, CDR2 SVGIG (reference sequence). Trimming cost V 3 bases and J 1 base; bases outside gene matches: 7. CDR3 residues: CAWRETGTGNTEAFF. The CDR3 bases are TGTGCCTGGAGAGAAACCGGGACAGGGAACACTGAAGCTTTCTTT.

The chain is built from TRBV29-1 and TRBJ1-1, with 9 bases aligning to TRBD1. The CDR3 covers 15 residues. The V segment lost 3 bases and the J segment 7 bases; nucleotides outside the gene matches: 12. Germline lookup yields CDR1 SQVTM and CDR2 ANQGSEA. The CDR3 reads CSVEPTGGLLGEAFF. CDR3 nucleotide sequence: TGCAGCGTTGAGCCGACAGGGGGTCTTCTTGGTGAAGCTTTCTTT. Filled out from reference TRBV29-1 and TRBJ1-1, the complete variable domain reads SAVISQKPSRDICQRGTSLTIQCQVDSQVTMMFWYRQQPGQSLTLIATANQGSEATYESGFVIDKFPISRPNLTFSTLTVSNMSPEDSSIYLCSVEPTGGLLGEAFFGQGTRLTVV.

The chain is built from TRBV18 and TRBJ1-2; D is perhaps TRBD1 (6 bases). CDR3 length: 15 amino acids. Trimming removed 4 bases from V and 3 bases from J, with 15 bases in between. In germline, CDR1 is KGHSH, CDR2 LQKENI. DNA of the CDR3: TGTGCCAGCTCACTCGCGCGGGGGCGAGACTATGGCTACACCTTC. Translation gives CASSLARGRDYGYTF. The complete variable domain, with remaining parts taken from reference TRBV18 and TRBJ1-2, reads NAGVMQNPRHLVRRRGQEARLRCSPMKGHSHVYWYRQLPEEGLKFMVYLQKENIIDESGMPKERFSAEFPKEGPSILRIQQVVRGDSAAYFCASSLARGRDYGYTFGSGTRLTVV.

The V gene is TRBV2, the J gene TRBJ1-2; 7 bases agree with TRBD1. Germline CDR1 is SNHLY and CDR2 is FYNNEI. V shed 11 bases, J shed 2 bases, and the junction held 8 bases outside the gene matches. The CDR3 consists of 13 residues. The CDR3 nucleotides are TGTGCCTCGAAGTGGGGACAGAACTATGGCTACACCTTC. Amino acid sequence: CASKWGQNYGYTF.

The chain joins TRBV6-6 to TRBJ2-7; D gene unclear. Between the trimmed V and J ends, which lost 2 bases and 6 bases, there was a span of 8 bases. In germline, CDR1 is MNHNY, CDR2 SVGAGI (reference sequence). The CDR3 contains 12 residues. The CDR3 region has the DNA TGTGCCAGCAGTTACCGGGTTTCCGAGCAGTACTTC. Translated, it gives CASSYRVSEQYF.

The chain combines TRBV21-1 with TRBJ2-2; TRBD2 is taken as the D call from the table, unchecked against the DNA. TRBV21-1 is an annotated pseudogene. This CDR3 region has 16 residues. The CDR3 region has the DNA TGTGCCAGCAGCAAAGCATCGCGGCCGAACACCGGGGAGCTGTTTTTT. Translating gives CASSKASRPNTGELFF.

This clone was observed once. The chain joins TRBV19 to TRBJ1-1; D might be TRBD1 (5 bases). Trimming stripped 5 bases from V and 0 bases from J, with 19 bases between. Germline CDR1 LNHDA, CDR2 SQIVND (reference sequence). CDR3 length equals 17 residues. CDR3 sequence (DNA): TGTGCCAGTAGTGCCGGGGGGATCGGACCCCTGAACACTGAAGCTTTCTTT. It codes for CASSAGGIGPLNTEAFF. Filled out from reference TRBV19 and TRBJ1-1, the complete variable domain reads DGGITQSPKYLFRKEGQNVTLSCEQNLNHDAMYWYRQDPGQGLRLIYYSQIVNDFQKGDIAEGYSVSREKKESFPLTVTSAQKNPTAFYLCASSAGGIGPLNTEAFFGQGTRLTVV.

V usage is TRBV27 and J usage is TRBJ2-2, with TRBD1 as a possible D gene (7 bases). Per the germline V gene, CDR1 is MNHEY and CDR2 is SMNVEV (reference sequence). V gave up 3 bases and J gave up 4 bases, with 15 bases separating them. There are 16 residues in the CDR3. CDR3: CASSFKGAAGTGELFF. DNA for the CDR3: TGTGCCAGCAGTTTTAAGGGGGCAGCGGGCACCGGGGAGCTGTTTTTT.

This sequence joins TRBV24-1 and TRBJ2-2; a weak D match, TRBD1 (6 bases). Trimming left V 5 bases short and J 2 bases short, with 8 bases between. This CDR3 spans 14 amino acids. Germline V lookup: CDR1 KGHDR, CDR2 SFDVKD. The CDR3 region has the DNA TGTGCCACCAGTGGTGGGGGCAACACCGGGGAGCTGTTTTTT. Translated: CATSGGGNTGELFF.